This T cell receptor (beta chain) was found in a study of lymphopenia after photon versus proton radiotherapy. Using immunoSEQ multiplex PCR, the repertoire was profiled, and TCRdb retains in-frame clones only, with some absent. The sample shows 60,000 to 75,000 clones, around 90% of them seen only once. Study-wide results and caveats: Better survival with proton therapy was suggested as possible, not demonstrated. Post-nadir TCR diversity decline inversely tracked overall survival among those who died. Relative stability marked proton patients; photon patients lost diversity and naive cells. After lymphocyte nadir, photon-treated repertoires showed oligoclonal expansion, especially CD8+ Temra.

A remark on this clone: No antigen is known for it.

The CDR3 has 13 amino acids. The germline V gene encodes CDR1 MGHDK and CDR2 SYGVNS. Trimming removed 6 bases at V and 8 bases at J, with 14 bases between. The clonotype comes from a man aged 80 or over with esophageal cancer. The starting material was peripheral blood, obtained from a patient treated with proton-based radiotherapy. This rearrangement joins TRBV25-1 to TRBJ2-1; a weak D match, TRBD2 (5 bases). The DNA of the CDR3 is TGTGCCAGCAGAGCTCTAGCTGTCGATGAGCAGTTCTTC. Translating it yields CASRALAVDEQFF.